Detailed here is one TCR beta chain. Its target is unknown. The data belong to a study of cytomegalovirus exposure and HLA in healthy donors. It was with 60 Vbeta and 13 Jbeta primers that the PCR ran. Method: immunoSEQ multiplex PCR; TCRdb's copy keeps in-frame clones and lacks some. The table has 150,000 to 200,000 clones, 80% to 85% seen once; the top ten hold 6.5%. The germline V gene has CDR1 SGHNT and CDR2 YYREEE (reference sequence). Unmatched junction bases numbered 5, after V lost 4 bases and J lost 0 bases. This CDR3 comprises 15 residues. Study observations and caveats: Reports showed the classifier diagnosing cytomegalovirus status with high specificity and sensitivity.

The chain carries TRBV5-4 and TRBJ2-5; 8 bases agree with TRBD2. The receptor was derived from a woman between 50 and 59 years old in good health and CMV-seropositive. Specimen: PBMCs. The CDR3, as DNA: TGTGCCAGCAGCGGAGGCGGGGGGCACCAAGAGACCCAGTACTTC. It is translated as CASSGGGGHQETQYF.